The 20 T cell receptor beta chains below were found in one sample sequenced in a study of blood T cell repertoires in COVID-19. The protocol was immunoSEQ multiplex PCR, while the TCRdb copy is restricted to in-frame clones and leaves out a portion. In the table there are some 16,000 clones, around 89% of which are singletons. Sample: peripheral blood. These TCRs come from a man aged 80 or over with acute or convalescent COVID-19.

The table lists this clone with a count of one. The rearrangement links TRBV20-1 to TRBJ1-5, with D unresolved. CDR1 and CDR2 (germline): DFQATT, SNEGSKA (reference sequence). V was shortened by 3 bases and J by 0 bases, with 18 bases between the two germline ends. The CDR3 length is 17 residues. The chain's CDR3 is CSASKGWEAYSNQPQHF. The DNA of the CDR3 is TGCAGTGCTAGTAAAGGATGGGAGGCGTATAGCAATCAGCCCCAGCATTTT.

The genes are TRBV30 and TRBJ1-1; D gene unclear. CDR3 length equals 12 residues. V dropped 4 bases and J dropped 8 bases, with 14 bases sitting between them. CDR1 is GTSNPN, CDR2 SVGIG, per germline (reference sequence). The CDR3 loop reads CAWKGGFAEAFF. Written as DNA, the CDR3 is TGTGCCTGGAAGGGAGGGTTCGCCGAAGCTTTCTTT.

The chain is built from TRBV3-1 (or the pseudogene TRBV3-2) and TRBJ1-3; D is perhaps TRBD1 (5 bases). The length of the CDR3 is 14 residues. The germline gives CDR1 LGHDT, CDR2 YNNKEL (reference sequence). Trimming shortened V by 4 bases and J by 1 base, and 8 bases separated the two germline ends. The CDR3 region has the DNA TGTGCCAGCAGCCGAGGGACTTCTGGAAACACCATATATTTT. This encodes CASSRGTSGNTIYF.

The V gene is TRBV3-1 (or the pseudogene TRBV3-2), the J gene TRBJ1-3, with D hard to call. This CDR3 contains 15 residues. The germline V gene encodes CDR1 LGHDT and CDR2 YNNKEL (reference sequence). Trimming stripped 0 bases from V and 0 bases from J, with 6 bases between. CDR3 protein: CASSQDMASGNTIYF. CDR3 DNA sequence: TGTGCCAGCAGCCAAGATATGGCCTCTGGAAACACCATATATTTT.

V and J are TRBV28 and TRBJ2-7; D is possibly TRBD2 (6 bases). This CDR3 is 13 amino acids long. With 8 bases removed from V and 2 bases from J, the gap between germline ends came to 13 bases. Germline V CDR1 and CDR2: MDHEN, SYDVKM. The CDR3: CASGGETTYEQYF. In DNA, the CDR3 is TGTGCCAGCGGCGGGGAAACAACCTACGAGCAGTACTTC.

The chain has TRBV2 and TRBJ1-3; D is perhaps TRBD1 (6 bases). The CDR3 has 14 residues. Trimming shortened V by 4 bases and J by 4 bases, and 11 bases separated the two germline ends. CDR1 and CDR2 from the germline V gene are SNHLY and FYNNEI. The CDR3 protein is CASSGGGQGNTIYF. CDR3 DNA sequence: TGTGCCAGCAGTGGGGGGGGGCAAGGAAACACCATATATTTT. Together with reference TRBV2 and TRBJ1-3, the CDR3 gives the full variable domain: EPEVTQTPSHQVTQMGQEVILRCVPISNHLYFYWYRQILGQKVEFLVSFYNNEISEKSEIFDDQFSVERPDGSNFTLKIRSTKLEDSAMYFCASSGGGQGNTIYFGEGSWLTVV.

The chain joins TRBV5-1 to TRBJ2-2, with D unclear. The CDR3 is made up of 15 amino acids. The germline CDR1 and CDR2 sequences are SGHRS and YFSETQ. The V end was cut by 2 bases, the J end by 4 bases, with 12 bases between. CDR3 protein: CASSFEATSTGELFF. The CDR3 nucleotides are TGCGCCAGCAGCTTCGAGGCAACATCCACCGGGGAGCTGTTTTTT.

This clone appeared a few times. This chain joins TRBV6-6 and TRBJ1-2; TRBD1 might be the D (6 bases). CDR1 and CDR2 from the germline V gene are MNHNY and SVGAGI (reference sequence). Trimming removed 5 bases from V and 8 bases from J, with 18 bases in between. The CDR3 consists of 14 residues. The CDR3 nucleotides are TGTGCCAGCAGTCCCCAGGACAGTCGTGGCGGCTACACCTTC. Translating it yields CASSPQDSRGGYTF.

J is TRBJ1-2 and V is TRBV6-1; 8 nucleotides line up with TRBD1. The CDR3 sequence is 15 residues long. Trimming took 6 bases from V and 7 from J; bases not matched to a gene: 13. Germline CDR1 reads MNHNS; CDR2 reads SASEGT. CDR3 region: CASSHLELRGLGYTF. CDR3 bases: TGTGCCAGCAGCCACCTTGAGCTCAGGGGGCTTGGCTACACCTTC.

The chain uses TRBV2 and TRBJ1-3, with TRBD1 identical over 7 bases. The length of the CDR3 is 16 residues. The V gene's germline CDR1 is SNHLY and CDR2 FYNNEI. J was trimmed by 0 bases and V by 3 bases; bases with no gene match: 5. This CDR3 is CASSEGQFPSGNTIYF. DNA for the CDR3: TGTGCCAGCAGTGAGGGACAGTTCCCCTCTGGAAACACCATATATTTT.

This rearrangement joins TRBV6-5 to TRBJ2-7; 12 positions match TRBD1. The junction had 7 bases not matched to a gene; V was cut back by 8 bases and J by 5 bases. The CDR3 extends over 14 amino acids. Germline CDR1 MNHEY, CDR2 SVGAGI. CDR3 protein: CASLGTGGVNEQYF. In DNA form, the CDR3 reads TGTGCCAGCTTAGGGACAGGGGGCGTCAACGAGCAGTACTTC.

CDR3 bases: TGCAGCGCCGCCGGGACAGGGGGTGAAAAACTGTTTTTT. Translation: CSAAGTGGEKLFF. This chain links TRBV29-1 with TRBJ1-4; 11 bases agree with TRBD1. Germline assignment: CDR1 SQVTM and CDR2 ANQGSEA. V shed 7 bases, J shed 7 bases, and the junction held 5 bases outside the gene matches. This CDR3 is built from 13 residues.

This clone was observed a single time. The genes are TRBV18 and TRBJ1-5; 7 positions agree with TRBD1. CDR1 is KGHSH and CDR2 is LQKENI in the germline V gene. The CDR3 contains 15 residues. The trim removed 5 bases at V and 2 bases at J, leaving 6 bases unmatched. This chain's CDR3 is CASSAGQAGNQPQHF. CDR3 DNA: TGTGCCAGCTCAGCCGGACAGGCGGGCAATCAGCCCCAGCATTTT.

This clone was seen once. The V and J genes are TRBV21-1 and TRBJ2-7; the D call in the table, TRBD2, was not verified against the DNA. TRBV21-1 is a known pseudogene. The CDR3 covers 19 residues. The CDR3 DNA is TGTGCCAGCAGCAATGCAGGGACAACTAGCGGGAGGCCTTATTGCGAGCAGTACTTC. Translated, it gives CASSNAGTTSGRPYCEQYF.

This chain joins TRBV7-6 and TRBJ2-5, with D possibly being TRBD1 (5 bases). The germline CDR1 and CDR2 sequences are SGHVS and FNYEAQ. This CDR3 region has 15 residues. Deletions cut 4 bases from V and 2 bases from J, with 14 bases between. The CDR3 DNA follows: TGTGCCAGCAGCTGGGGCCCAGCCACGCAAGAGACCCAGTACTTC. Its protein is CASSWGPATQETQYF.

The V and J genes are TRBV12-3 or TRBV12-4 and TRBJ1-2; possible D gene TRBD1, 6 bases. This CDR3 is 13 amino acids long. The V end lost 2 bases, the J end lost 4 bases, and 8 bases lay between the germline ends. CDR3 residues: CASSLSGAYGYTF. The CDR3 nucleotides read TGTGCCAGCAGTTTATCAGGGGCCTATGGCTACACCTTC.

This clone is a singleton in its sample. This sequence joins TRBV7-9 and TRBJ2-5; unclear D gene. V lost 2 bases, J lost 4 bases, and 11 bases lay in between. Germline V lookup: CDR1 SEHNR, CDR2 FQNEAQ (reference sequence). CDR3 length: 14 residues. For the CDR3, the DNA is TGTGCCAGCAGCTTAACCCAGTCCCGAGAGACCCAGTACTTC. It translates to CASSLTQSRETQYF. The full variable domain, its missing parts supplied by reference TRBV7-9 and TRBJ2-5, is DTGVSQNPRHKITKRGQNVTFRCDPISEHNRLYWYRQTLGQGPEFLTYFQNEAQLEKSRLLSDRFSAERPKGSFSTLEIQRTEQGDSAMYLCASSLTQSRETQYFGPGTRLLVL.

This sequence joins TRBV7-9 and TRBJ1-1; D may be TRBD1 (6 bases). Germline lookup yields CDR1 SEHNR and CDR2 FQNEAQ (reference sequence). V was shortened by 5 bases and J by 11 bases, with 18 bases between the two germline ends. This CDR3 has 13 amino acids. This CDR3 reads CASSTRQAHGAFF. As DNA, the CDR3 is TGTGCCAGCAGCACGAGACAGGCCCACGGGGCTTTCTTT.

The chain joins TRBV4-1 to TRBJ2-7; 9 bases are a match to TRBD1. The germline V gene has CDR1 MGHRA and CDR2 YSYEKL. Trimming took 4 bases from V and 4 from J; bases not matched to a gene: 11. This CDR3 has 16 amino acids. The CDR3 DNA reads as TGCGCCAGCAGCCTCCCAGGGGGACAGGGTAAATACGAGCAGTACTTC. It encodes CASSLPGGQGKYEQYF.

V gene TRBV12-1 combines with J gene TRBJ1-4. TRBV12-1 is a pseudogene locus. The CDR3 is made up of 14 amino acids. Here the CDR3 DNA reads TGTGCCAGCAGCTTTGTCTGGGGAGGGGAAAAACTGTTTTTT. It translates to CASSFVWGGEKLFF.